This T cell receptor beta chain was identified in a study of response to subunit inactivated influenza vaccine. Study results and caveats: The authors suggested that few new T cells are recruited per seasonal influenza vaccination.

This CDR3 is 13 amino acids long. Germline-derived CDR1 and CDR2 are MNHEY and SVGEGT. V was trimmed by 1 base and J by 5 bases, leaving 8 bases between them. MiXCR was run by TCRdb on the RT-PCR reads, yielding one entry per CDR3 protein. Among under 800,000 distinct CDR3 sequences, approximately 15% were seen once, and the ten largest hold approximately 6.5%. This clonotype came up many times. Antigen specificity is unknown. Sequenced here: PBMCs from blood, sampled around 15 days before vaccination. The chain combines TRBV6-2 or TRBV6-3 with TRBJ1-1; D ambiguous. The receptor was isolated from a man in his fifties who received an inactivated influenza vaccine. The CDR3 DNA sequence: TGTGCCAGCAGTTACTTCCCGGGGACTGAAGCTTTCTTT. Its protein product is CASSYFPGTEAFF.